One and the same sample provided the 5 T cell receptor beta chains below, sequenced in a study of blood T cell repertoires in COVID-19 (TCRdb year 2020). The library was prepared using the immunoSEQ multiplex PCR assay. TCRdb obtained this table from immuneACCESS and retained in-frame rearrangements with V and J assigned. These tables miss some clones; where compared with another copy, unresolved V genes account for less than half of the shortfall, and the remainder is unexplained. The sample has about 240,000 clones on record, roughly four fifths of them singletons. The ten largest clonotypes hold roughly 1.9% of the sample. The material sequenced was peripheral blood. The receptors were gathered from a man aged 25 to 45 who had recovered from COVID-19.

There are many counts of this clone. This rearrangement joins TRBV10-3 to TRBJ2-5; D gene ambiguous. This CDR3 comprises 14 residues. V was pared by 4 bases and J by 5 bases, with 14 bases between. Germline-derived CDR1 and CDR2 are ENHRY and SYGVKD. The DNA for the CDR3 is TGTGCCATCAGTGCGGCCGCAATCGGGGAGACCCAGTACTTC. Amino acid sequence: CAISAAAIGETQYF.

The chain joins TRBV14 to TRBJ1-2; 10 positions match TRBD1. V shed 4 bases, J shed 4 bases, and the junction held 3 bases outside the gene matches. Germline CDR1 is SGHDN and CDR2 is FVKESK. The CDR3 covers 14 residues. CDR3 sequence reads: CASSLRQGAYGYTF. CDR3 sequence (DNA): TGTGCCAGCAGCCTAAGACAGGGGGCCTATGGCTACACCTTC.

J is TRBJ2-1 and V is TRBV3-1 (or the pseudogene TRBV3-2); 14 nucleotides align to TRBD2. Germline assignment: CDR1 LGHDT and CDR2 YNNKEL (reference sequence). Losses at the gene ends were 0 bases for V and 10 bases for J; bases not matched to a gene: 8. The CDR3 loop spans 17 amino acids. CDR3 in DNA: TGTGCCAGCAGCCAAGAGACTAGCGGGGGGGTTTTCTTCGAGCAGTTCTTC. This encodes CASSQETSGGVFFEQFF.

This sequence joins TRBV3-1 (or the pseudogene TRBV3-2) and TRBJ2-2, with D uncertain. V dropped 4 bases and J dropped 1 base, with 4 bases sitting between them. The CDR3 has 13 residues. Germline V CDR1 and CDR2: LGHDT, YNNKEL (reference sequence). DNA of the CDR3: TGTGCCAGCAGCCGCAGGAACACCGGGGAGCTGTTTTTT. It translates to CASSRRNTGELFF.

This clone was seen only a few times. The chain has TRBV7-8 and TRBJ2-4; 7 nucleotides agree with TRBD1. The CDR3 extends over 14 amino acids. V lost 6 bases to trimming and J lost 6 bases; unmatched junction nucleotides: 8. Germline-derived CDR1 and CDR2 are SGHVS and FQNEAQ. CDR3 residues: CASSPPGQRNIQYF. The CDR3 bases are TGTGCCAGCAGTCCACCGGGACAGCGAAACATTCAGTACTTC.